Listed below are T cell receptor beta chains from one sample, sequenced in a study of hypomethylating agent response in myelodysplastic syndrome. This table comes from immunoSEQ multiplex PCR, and its TCRdb copy is limited to in-frame clones, with some not included. Of more than 4,500 clones in the sample, around nine tenths were seen once. Here the sequenced sample was bone marrow, taken before or after starting hypomethylating agent treatment for myelodysplastic syndrome (not recorded which). Receptors originate from a human donor with myelodysplastic syndrome. Each CDR3 is given with its conserved first and last residue. Each record gives: clone size, D gene, V gene, J gene, CDR3 DNA, CDR3 protein. The D gene is left open where the match is weak. The size field is filled for only some rows; it gives once, few, many or a size class.

.	.	TRBV19	TRBJ1-1	TGTGCCAGTAGTATAGTCCGGGGACATACAACCAAAGCTTTCTTT	CASSIVRGHTTKAFF
once	.	TRBV15	TRBJ2-2	TGTGCCACCAGCAGAGATCTTCTTAGGGCAGGAAGCACCGGGGAGCTGTTTTTT	CATSRDLLRAGSTGELFF
.	TRBD1	TRBV27	TRBJ1-2	TGTGCCAGCAGACCTACAATACAGGGGTATGGCTACACCTTC	CASRPTIQGYGYTF
.	.	TRBV10-2	TRBJ2-5	TGCGCCAGCAGTGAGTCGAGTCGACCCCACCCGGGGGAGACCCAGTACTTC	CASSESSRPHPGETQYF
once	.	TRBV29-1	TRBJ2-3	TGCAGCGTTGACTCAGGCCCAGATACGCAGTATTTT	CSVDSGPDTQYF
.	TRBD1	TRBV27	TRBJ2-2	TGTGCCAGCAATGGACAGGGACCGAACACCGGGGAGCTGTTTTTT	CASNGQGPNTGELFF
.	TRBD1	TRBV5-1	TRBJ1-1	TGCGCCAGCAGCTGGGGTACGGGACAGTCGAGGGCTGAAGCTTTCTTT	CASSWGTGQSRAEAFF
.	TRBD1	TRBV6-1	TRBJ2-1	TGTGCCAGCCTGCCGGGACAGGGATACAATGAGCAGTTCTTC	CASLPGQGYNEQFF
.	.	TRBV4-1	TRBJ2-1	TGCGCCAGCAGCAGAGGGGGTTTTGCTGTTGAGCAGTTCTTC	CASSRGGFAVEQFF
.	TRBD1	TRBV10-3	TRBJ2-1	TGTGCCATCAGCGGGACAGGGGGCTTCGATGAGCAGTTCTTC	CAISGTGGFDEQFF
.	.	TRBV6-5	TRBJ1-2	TGTGCCAGCAGGTCGGTGGGGAGCTATGGCTACACCTTC	CASRSVGSYGYTF
.	TRBD2	TRBV7-8	TRBJ2-7	TGTGCCAGCAGCTTTCTACGAGGACTAGCGGTTGAGCAGTACTTC	CASSFLRGLAVEQYF
.	.	TRBV2	TRBJ1-6	TGTGCCAGCAGCCCCGACAGGACCTATAATTCACCCCTCCACTTT	CASSPDRTYNSPLHF
.	.	TRBV5-4	TRBJ2-3	TGTGCCAGCAGCTTGCCAGGGGCCACAGATACGCAGTATTTT	CASSLPGATDTQYF
.	.	TRBV7-3	TRBJ2-7	TGTGCCAGCAGCCAAAGCGGAGGCGAGCAGTACTTC	CASSQSGGEQYF
.	.	TRBV30	TRBJ2-1	TGTGCCTGGAAGGGCGTCTACTCCTACAATGAGCAGTTCTTC	CAWKGVYSYNEQFF
.	.	TRBV30	TRBJ1-2	TGTGCCTGGAGTATGGACTATGGCTACACCTTC	CAWSMDYGYTF
once	.	TRBV5-5	TRBJ2-6	TGTGCCAGCAGCTTGTCAGGGTCTGGGGCCAACGTCCTGACTTTC	CASSLSGSGANVLTF